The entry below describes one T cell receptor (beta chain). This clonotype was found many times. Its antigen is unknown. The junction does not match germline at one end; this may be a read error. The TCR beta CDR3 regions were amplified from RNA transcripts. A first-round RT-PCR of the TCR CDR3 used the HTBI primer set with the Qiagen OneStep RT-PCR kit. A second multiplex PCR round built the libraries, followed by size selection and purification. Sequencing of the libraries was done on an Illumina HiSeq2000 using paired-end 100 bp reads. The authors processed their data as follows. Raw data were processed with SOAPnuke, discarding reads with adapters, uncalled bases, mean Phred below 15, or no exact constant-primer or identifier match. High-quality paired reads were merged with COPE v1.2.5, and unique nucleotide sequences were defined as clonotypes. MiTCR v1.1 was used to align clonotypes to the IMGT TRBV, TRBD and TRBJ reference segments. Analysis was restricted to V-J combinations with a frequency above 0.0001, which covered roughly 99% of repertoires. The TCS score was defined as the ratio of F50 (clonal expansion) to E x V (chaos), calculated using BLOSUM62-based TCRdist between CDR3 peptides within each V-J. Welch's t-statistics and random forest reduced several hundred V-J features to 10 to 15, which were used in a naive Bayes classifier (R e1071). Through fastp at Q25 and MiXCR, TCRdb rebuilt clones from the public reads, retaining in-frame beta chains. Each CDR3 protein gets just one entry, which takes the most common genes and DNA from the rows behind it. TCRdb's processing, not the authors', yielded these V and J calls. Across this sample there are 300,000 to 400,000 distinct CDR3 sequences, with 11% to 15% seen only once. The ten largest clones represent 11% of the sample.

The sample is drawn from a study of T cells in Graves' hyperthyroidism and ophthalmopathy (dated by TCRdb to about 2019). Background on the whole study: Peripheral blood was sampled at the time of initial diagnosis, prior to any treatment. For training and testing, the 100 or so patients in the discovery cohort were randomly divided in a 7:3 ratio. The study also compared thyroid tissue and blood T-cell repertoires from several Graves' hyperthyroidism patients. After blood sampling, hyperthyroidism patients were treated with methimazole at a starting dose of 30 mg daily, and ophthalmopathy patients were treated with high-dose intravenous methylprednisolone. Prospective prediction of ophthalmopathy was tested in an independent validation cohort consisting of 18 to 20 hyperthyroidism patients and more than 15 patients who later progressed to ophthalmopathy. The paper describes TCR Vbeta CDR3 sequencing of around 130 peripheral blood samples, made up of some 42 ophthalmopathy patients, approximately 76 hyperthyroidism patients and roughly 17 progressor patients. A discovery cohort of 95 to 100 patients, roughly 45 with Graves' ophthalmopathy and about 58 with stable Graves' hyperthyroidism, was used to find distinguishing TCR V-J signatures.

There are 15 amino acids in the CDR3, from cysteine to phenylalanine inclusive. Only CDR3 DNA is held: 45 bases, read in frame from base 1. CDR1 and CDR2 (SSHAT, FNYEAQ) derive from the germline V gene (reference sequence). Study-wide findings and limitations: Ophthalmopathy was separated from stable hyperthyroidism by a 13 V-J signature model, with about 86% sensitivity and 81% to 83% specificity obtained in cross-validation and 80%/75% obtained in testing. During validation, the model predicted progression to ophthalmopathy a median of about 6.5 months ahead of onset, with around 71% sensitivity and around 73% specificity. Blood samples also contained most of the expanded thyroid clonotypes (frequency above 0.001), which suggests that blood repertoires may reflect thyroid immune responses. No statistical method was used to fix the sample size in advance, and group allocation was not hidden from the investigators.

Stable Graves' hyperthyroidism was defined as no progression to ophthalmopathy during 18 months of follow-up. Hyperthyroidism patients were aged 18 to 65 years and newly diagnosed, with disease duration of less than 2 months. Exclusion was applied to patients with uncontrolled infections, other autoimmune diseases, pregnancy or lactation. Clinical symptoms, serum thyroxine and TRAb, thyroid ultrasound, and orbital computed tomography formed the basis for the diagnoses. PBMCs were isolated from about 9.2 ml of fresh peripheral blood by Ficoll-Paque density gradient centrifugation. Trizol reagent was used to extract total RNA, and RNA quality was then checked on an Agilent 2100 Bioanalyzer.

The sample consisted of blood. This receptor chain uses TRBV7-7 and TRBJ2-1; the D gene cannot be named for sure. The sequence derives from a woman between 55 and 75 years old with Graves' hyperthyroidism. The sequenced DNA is TGTGCTAGCAGCTTAGAGATGAGCTCCTACAATGAGCAGTTCTTC. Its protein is CASSLEMSSYNEQFF.